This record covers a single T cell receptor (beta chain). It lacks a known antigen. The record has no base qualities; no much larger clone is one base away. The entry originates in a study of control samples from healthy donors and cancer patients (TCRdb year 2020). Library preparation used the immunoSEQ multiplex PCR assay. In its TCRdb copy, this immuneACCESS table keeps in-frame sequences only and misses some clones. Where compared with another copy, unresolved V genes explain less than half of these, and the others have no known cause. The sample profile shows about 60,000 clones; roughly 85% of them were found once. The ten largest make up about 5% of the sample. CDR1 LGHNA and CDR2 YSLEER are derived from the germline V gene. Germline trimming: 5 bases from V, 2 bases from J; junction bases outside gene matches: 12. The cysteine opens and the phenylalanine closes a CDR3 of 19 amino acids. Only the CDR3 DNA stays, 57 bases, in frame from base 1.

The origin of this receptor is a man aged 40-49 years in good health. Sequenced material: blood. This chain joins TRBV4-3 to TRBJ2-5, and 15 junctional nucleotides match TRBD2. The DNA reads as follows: TGCGCCAGCAGCACCCGGCTCGGACTAGCGGGGGGGATTCAAGAGACCCAGTACTTC. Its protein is CASSTRLGLAGGIQETQYF.